The 3 T cell receptor beta chains listed next were all sequenced from one sample in a study of T cell repertoires in ileal Crohn's disease. Sequenced by immunoSEQ multiplex PCR; TCRdb stores in-frame clones only, minus some. The table has around 7,400 clones, roughly 76% seen once. Sequenced sample: ileal tissue. The receptors stem from an adult with Crohn's disease.

The chain has TRBV5-5 and TRBJ1-5; weak D call: TRBD1 (5 bases). The V end was cut by 4 bases, the J end by 0 bases, with 14 bases between. This CDR3 comprises 16 residues. Germline CDR1 and CDR2: SGHKS and YYEKEE (reference sequence). CDR3 protein: CASSPRGTNSNQPQHF. CDR3 DNA sequence: TGTGCCAGCAGCCCCAGAGGGACTAATAGCAATCAGCCCCAGCATTTT.

The CDR3 sequence is CASSGAGRIGETQYF. The CDR3 nucleotides read TGTGCCAGCAGTGGGGCGGGTCGGATCGGCGAGACCCAGTACTTC. This chain joins TRBV2 and TRBJ2-5; TRBD2 is a possible D gene (5 bases). The CDR3 is 15 residues long. Germline values: CDR1 SNHLY, CDR2 FYNNEI. Trimming stripped 4 bases from V and 5 bases from J, with 17 bases between.

This chain joins TRBV11-3 and TRBJ2-3; D perhaps matches TRBD2 (6 bases). Trimming took off 3 bases at V and 9 bases at J, with 7 bases between the two ends. Germline V gene sequence: CDR1 SGHNT, CDR2 YENEEA. This CDR3 has 11 amino acids. CDR3 sequence (DNA): TGTGCCAGCAGCTTGGAGGGGACGCAGTATTTT. Translating gives CASSLEGTQYF.